Listed below are T cell receptor beta chains from one sample, sequenced in a study of blood T cell repertoires in COVID-19. TCRdb keeps only in-frame clones here, not all; method: immunoSEQ multiplex PCR. Seen here are 270,000 or so clones, 84% observed once, and the top ten hold less than 10%. Sequencing was done on a sample of peripheral blood. These receptors all come from a human donor in a cohort sampled during active COVID-19. The CDR3 runs from the conserved cysteine through the conserved F or W. D genes are given only for firm matches. Rows give clone size only sometimes, using once, few, many, or a class for an expanded clone.

V gene: TRBV4-2
clone size: -
J gene: TRBJ1-2
D gene: -
CDR3 DNA: TGTGCCAGCAGCCAAGATGATTCAGGCCCCGACGGCTACACCTTC
CDR3 protein: CASSQDDSGPDGYTF

V gene: TRBV18
clone size: -
J gene: TRBJ2-1
D gene: -
CDR3 DNA: TGTGCCAGCTCACCCGCGGTATCGCATGAGCAGTTCTTC
CDR3 protein: CASSPAVSHEQFF

V gene: TRBV19
clone size: -
J gene: TRBJ2-3
D gene: -
CDR3 DNA: TGTGCCAGTTCTCACGGGACTCGGGAAGATACGCAGTATTTT
CDR3 protein: CASSHGTREDTQYF

V gene: TRBV12-5
clone size: -
J gene: TRBJ2-1
D gene: TRBD2
CDR3 DNA: TGTGCTAGTGGCCCAGCGACTAGCGGGATATACAATGAGCAGTTCTTC
CDR3 protein: CASGPATSGIYNEQFF

V gene: TRBV19
clone size: few
J gene: TRBJ2-3
D gene: TRBD2
CDR3 DNA: TGTGCCAGTAGATCCACTGGACTAGCGGGAGGGGCAGATACGCAGTATTTT
CDR3 protein: CASRSTGLAGGADTQYF

V gene: TRBV7-2
clone size: -
J gene: TRBJ2-7
D gene: -
CDR3 DNA: TGTGCCAGCAGCTTAGATACAGGCCTATATTACGAGCAGTACTTC
CDR3 protein: CASSLDTGLYYEQYF

V gene: TRBV5-1
clone size: -
J gene: TRBJ1-4
D gene: -
CDR3 DNA: TGCGCCAGCAGCTTAGGACAGCAACCCAAAAAACTGTTTTTT
CDR3 protein: CASSLGQQPKKLFF

V gene: TRBV6-5
clone size: -
J gene: TRBJ2-1
D gene: TRBD1
CDR3 DNA: TGTGCCAGCAGGGAGGACAGGGCCTCCTACAATGAGCAGTTCTTC
CDR3 protein: CASREDRASYNEQFF

V gene: TRBV6-2/TRBV6-3
clone size: -
J gene: TRBJ1-5
D gene: -
CDR3 DNA: TGTGCCAGCAGTTATCCGGGACTAAGCAATCAGCCCCAGCATTTT
CDR3 protein: CASSYPGLSNQPQHF

V gene: TRBV19
clone size: -
J gene: TRBJ1-5
D gene: TRBD1
CDR3 DNA: TGTGCCACTTTGGCCGTTGGGACAGGAGGCCGGAATCAGCCCCAGCATTTT
CDR3 protein: CATLAVGTGGRNQPQHF

V gene: TRBV6-5
clone size: once
J gene: TRBJ1-5
D gene: -
CDR3 DNA: TGTGCCAGCAGTATTCATGGACAGACTAATCAGCCCCAGCATTTT
CDR3 protein: CASSIHGQTNQPQHF

V gene: TRBV18
clone size: -
J gene: TRBJ1-1
D gene: -
CDR3 DNA: TGTGCCAGCTCCCAGACAGGGAACACTGAAGCTTTCTTT
CDR3 protein: CASSQTGNTEAFF

V gene: TRBV7-2
clone size: -
J gene: TRBJ2-3
D gene: -
CDR3 DNA: TGTGCCAGCAGCATCGGGACTCCTATTACAGATACGCAGTATTTT
CDR3 protein: CASSIGTPITDTQYF

V gene: TRBV6-1
clone size: few
J gene: TRBJ1-1
D gene: -
CDR3 DNA: TGTACCAGCAGTGAGGCACACAAACGAGCTTTCTTT
CDR3 protein: CTSSEAHKRAFF

V gene: TRBV28
clone size: -
J gene: TRBJ2-7
D gene: -
CDR3 DNA: TGTGCCACGACTAGTTCCCACGAGCAGTACTTC
CDR3 protein: CATTSSHEQYF

V gene: TRBV3-1/TRBV3-2
clone size: -
J gene: TRBJ2-1
D gene: -
CDR3 DNA: TGTGCCAGCAGCCCCCACGCATCGGTACAGGCTTACAATGAGCAGTTCTTC
CDR3 protein: CASSPHASVQAYNEQFF

V gene: TRBV6-5
clone size: -
J gene: TRBJ2-7
D gene: TRBD1
CDR3 DNA: TGTGCCAGCACCAGGGACAGGGGGCTGACCTACGAGCAGTACTTC
CDR3 protein: CASTRDRGLTYEQYF

V gene: TRBV5-5
clone size: -
J gene: TRBJ1-4
D gene: TRBD1
CDR3 DNA: TGTGCCAGCAGGACAGGGAACAAAACTAATGAAAAACTGTTTTTT
CDR3 protein: CASRTGNKTNEKLFF

V gene: TRBV29-1
clone size: -
J gene: TRBJ2-2
D gene: TRBD2
CDR3 DNA: TGCAGCGCCGCCGGGACTAGAGGGACCACCGGGGAGCTGTTTTTT
CDR3 protein: CSAAGTRGTTGELFF

V gene: TRBV4-1
clone size: -
J gene: TRBJ2-1
D gene: TRBD2
CDR3 DNA: TGCGCCAGCAGCCGGACTAGCGGGGGGCACTCCTACAATGAGCAGTTCTTC
CDR3 protein: CASSRTSGGHSYNEQFF

V gene: TRBV19
clone size: -
J gene: TRBJ2-4
D gene: TRBD2
CDR3 DNA: TGTGCCAGTAGTATAGAGGGTGGCGCGGCGGGGGTTCAGTACTTC
CDR3 protein: CASSIEGGAAGVQYF

V gene: TRBV19
clone size: once
J gene: TRBJ2-3
D gene: TRBD2
CDR3 DNA: TGTGCCAGTAGTATAGATCTATTTGGCGGGAGGGCCACAGATACGCAGTATTTT
CDR3 protein: CASSIDLFGGRATDTQYF

V gene: TRBV5-4
clone size: -
J gene: TRBJ1-6
D gene: TRBD1
CDR3 DNA: TGTGCCAGCAGCGGAACACAGGGGTACGGATCACCCCTCCACTTT
CDR3 protein: CASSGTQGYGSPLHF

V gene: TRBV28
clone size: -
J gene: TRBJ1-2
D gene: TRBD1
CDR3 DNA: TGTGCCAGCAGTGAATCCGGGACAGGGGACTATGGCTACACCTTC
CDR3 protein: CASSESGTGDYGYTF

V gene: TRBV19
clone size: -
J gene: TRBJ1-1
D gene: -
CDR3 DNA: TGTGCCAGTAGTATCATGGCCAACACTGAAGCTTTCTTT
CDR3 protein: CASSIMANTEAFF

V gene: TRBV9
clone size: once
J gene: TRBJ1-1
D gene: -
CDR3 DNA: TGTGCCAGCAGCGTAGCCCCCGGGGGGTACACTGAAGCTTTCTTT
CDR3 protein: CASSVAPGGYTEAFF

V gene: TRBV25-1
clone size: -
J gene: TRBJ2-1
D gene: TRBD2
CDR3 DNA: TGTGCCAGCGGTGGGACTAGCGGGGGTGGTGAGCAGTTCTTC
CDR3 protein: CASGGTSGGGEQFF

V gene: TRBV5-1
clone size: -
J gene: TRBJ2-1
D gene: -
CDR3 DNA: TGCGCCAGCAGCGAGGGTTACTCCTACAATGAGCAGTTCTTC
CDR3 protein: CASSEGYSYNEQFF

V gene: TRBV5-1
clone size: -
J gene: TRBJ2-3
D gene: TRBD2
CDR3 DNA: TGCGCCAGCAGCAAGTCACTAGCGGGAGGGACAGATACGCAGTATTTT
CDR3 protein: CASSKSLAGGTDTQYF

V gene: TRBV4-3
clone size: many
J gene: TRBJ1-2
D gene: -
CDR3 DNA: TGCGCCAGCAGCTCTTCGGGTCCGGCGACCACCTCTGGCTACACCTTC
CDR3 protein: CASSSSGPATTSGYTF

V gene: TRBV10-3
clone size: once
J gene: TRBJ1-5
D gene: -
CDR3 DNA: TGTGCCATCAGTGCAGGGGTTGGACAGCCCCAGCATTTT
CDR3 protein: CAISAGVGQPQHF

V gene: TRBV9
clone size: -
J gene: TRBJ2-1
D gene: TRBD2
CDR3 DNA: TGTGCCAGCAGCGTAGCAATCACTAGCGGTGGGGGTGAGCAGTTCTTC
CDR3 protein: CASSVAITSGGGEQFF

V gene: TRBV5-5
clone size: -
J gene: TRBJ1-4
D gene: -
CDR3 DNA: TGTGCCAGCGACCTCGGACAGTTTAATGAAAAACTGTTTTTT
CDR3 protein: CASDLGQFNEKLFF

V gene: TRBV27
clone size: -
J gene: TRBJ1-6
D gene: -
CDR3 DNA: TGTGCCAGCAGGAGAACCGGGACTTCTTCACCCCTCCACTTT
CDR3 protein: CASRRTGTSSPLHF

V gene: TRBV5-1
clone size: -
J gene: TRBJ2-2
D gene: TRBD1
CDR3 DNA: TGCGCCAGCAGCCCCGGACAGGGGAACACCGGGGAGCTGTTTTTT
CDR3 protein: CASSPGQGNTGELFF

V gene: TRBV18
clone size: -
J gene: TRBJ2-3
D gene: TRBD1
CDR3 DNA: TGTGCCAGCTCGCGACAGGGGGCGCGCACAGATACGCAGTATTTT
CDR3 protein: CASSRQGARTDTQYF

V gene: TRBV6-2/TRBV6-3
clone size: few
J gene: TRBJ2-7
D gene: -
CDR3 DNA: TGTGCCAGCAGCCCCCCCAGGGGTAACGGCTACGAGCAGTACTTC
CDR3 protein: CASSPPRGNGYEQYF

V gene: TRBV5-4
clone size: -
J gene: TRBJ2-2
D gene: -
CDR3 DNA: TGTGCCAGCAGCTTCGGGCAGGGGAACACCGGGGAGCTGTTTTTT
CDR3 protein: CASSFGQGNTGELFF

V gene: TRBV7-8
clone size: -
J gene: TRBJ1-4
D gene: -
CDR3 DNA: TGTGCCAGCAGTTCGGGGAGAGGGGAAAAACTGTTTTTT
CDR3 protein: CASSSGRGEKLFF

V gene: TRBV11-3
clone size: -
J gene: TRBJ2-3
D gene: TRBD2
CDR3 DNA: TGTGCCAGCAGCTTGGCTAGCGGAGCAGATACGCAGTATTTT
CDR3 protein: CASSLASGADTQYF